These T cell receptor beta chains were read from a single sample in a study of T cell repertoires in cytomegalovirus infection. Antigens for these TCRs are unknown. MiXCR, run by TCRdb on the reads, gives a single entry per CDR3 protein. The data show hundreds of thousands of distinct CDR3 sequences, around 35% seen once. The sample here was cultured PBMCs, taken from culture after CMV antigen stimulation. Source of these receptors: a human donor in good health (CMV status not recorded). Some clones in this sample may be carry-over from other donors' samples. Each CDR3 is given with its conserved first and last residue. Not every row has a clone size; where given, it reads once, few, many or a size class.

j_call clone_size v_call cdr3_aa
TRBJ2-5 . TRBV7-9 CASSPWTGGVETQYF
TRBJ1-5 . TRBV19 CATELTGLYSNQPQHF
TRBJ2-3 many TRBV6-1 CASSGDTQYF
TRBJ2-1 . TRBV7-8 CASSLVRGSWEGGDNEQFF
TRBJ1-4 . TRBV30 CAWSVKFRGAREKLFF
TRBJ2-1 . TRBV12-3/TRBV12-4 CASSFGRAYNEQFF
TRBJ2-5 few TRBV12-3/TRBV12-4 CASSWEGLETQYF
TRBJ1-2 . TRBV19 CASSISPGQGVYGYTF
TRBJ2-1 few TRBV10-1 CASSEETSGSREQFF
TRBJ2-1 . TRBV5-6 CASSFDSPDEQFF
TRBJ2-1 . TRBV4-2 CASSQDLGTALQGEQFF
TRBJ1-5 few TRBV7-8 CASSSYRGLGNQPQHF
TRBJ1-1 . TRBV19 CAQNRGPQRAKLEAFF
TRBJ1-4 . TRBV6-6 CASSYSGQAVRNEKLFF
TRBJ1-5 . TRBV7-2 CASGRDSQNQPQHF
TRBJ2-5 . TRBV19 CASSLTWRNQETQYF
TRBJ2-1 few TRBV4-1 CASSQEGSNNEQFF
TRBJ1-3 few TRBV7-6 CASTQGGSGNTIYF
TRBJ2-5 few TRBV6-2/TRBV6-3 CASSYHQWAAQETQYF
TRBJ1-5 . TRBV19 CASSIGGGVGNQPQHF
TRBJ1-2 . TRBV4-1 CASSQAPGGRVPNYGYTF
TRBJ2-4 . TRBV27 CASSPSGLAGSGLAKNIQYF
TRBJ2-1 few TRBV6-1 CASSSSGAPYNEQFF
TRBJ1-1 . TRBV20-1 CSARPGGGGNTEAFF
TRBJ2-1 . TRBV7-6 CASSFERTYNEQFF
TRBJ2-6 . TRBV6-5 CASSVGVAGANVLTF
TRBJ2-1 few TRBV2 CASKGEGDEQFF
TRBJ1-2 few TRBV7-3 CASSARGEGYTF
TRBJ2-1 many TRBV6-1 CASSLGGSGNEQFF
TRBJ2-3 few TRBV12-3/TRBV12-4 CASSSRDRGPADTQYF
TRBJ2-7 . TRBV6-1 CASSEPGQGSDEQYF
TRBJ2-1 . TRBV6-8 CASSYRASNEQFF
TRBJ1-4 . TRBV15 CATSRDRTVFNEKLFF
TRBJ1-2 few TRBV27 CASRHSGAVYGYTF
TRBJ1-3 . TRBV30 CAWSEGGRTGNTIYF
TRBJ1-3 many TRBV10-3 CAINSGPHSGNTIYF
TRBJ2-3 few TRBV4-1 CASSRQSSALTDTQYF
TRBJ1-1 many TRBV10-3 CAISESRDRAAEAFF
TRBJ2-3 many TRBV7-2 CASSSAGAYTDTQYF
TRBJ1-6 . TRBV5-4 CASSLEPGTRQNSPLHF
TRBJ2-5 once TRBV6-8 CASRDRGQETQYF